This is a list of T cell receptor beta chains from one sample in a study of CD8 T cells in Susac syndrome. From the immunoSEQ multiplex PCR reads, TCRdb called clonotypes with MiXCR, one entry per CDR3 protein. The sample lists about 100,000 distinct CDR3 sequences; 95% were seen once. The material sequenced was CD8+ T cells from PBMCs. These receptors came from a human donor with Susac syndrome. CDR3s include the opening cysteine and the closing phenylalanine or tryptophan. Each record gives: D gene, V gene, J gene, CDR3 length, CDR3 protein, CDR3 DNA. The D gene is left open where the match is weak.

>NA|TRBV20-1|TRBJ2-7|16
CSARDDYEGPSYEQYF
TGCAGTGCTAGAGATGATTATGAGGGCCCCTCCTACGAGCAGTACTTC
>NA|TRBV6-1|TRBJ1-6|13
CASSLQGGSPLHF
TGTGCCAGCAGCTTACAGGGCGGTTCACCCCTCCACTTT
>NA|TRBV28|TRBJ1-1|13
CASSHYEGTEAFF
TGTGCCAGCAGCCATTACGAGGGCACTGAAGCTTTCTTT
>NA|TRBV29-1|TRBJ1-2|17
CSVEDRGRRERGYGYTF
TGCAGCGTTGAAGATCGGGGGCGGAGGGAACGTGGCTATGGCTACACCTTC
>NA|TRBV20-1|TRBJ2-7|13
CSPAGQLSYEQYF
TGCAGTCCGGCGGGACAGCTTTCCTACGAGCAGTACTTC
>TRBD1|TRBV3-1|TRBJ2-5|15
CASSQRQGAEGTQYF
TGTGCCAGCAGCCAACGACAGGGGGCGGAAGGGACCCAGTACTTC
>NA|TRBV20-1|TRBJ2-1|10
CSASRNEQFF
TGCAGTGCTAGTAGAAATGAGCAGTTCTTC
>TRBD1|TRBV29-1|TRBJ2-2|12
CSAGDRAGELFF
TGCAGTGCCGGGGACAGGGCCGGGGAGCTGTTTTTT
>NA|TRBV3-1|TRBJ2-7|13
CASSHDDLYEQYF
TGTGCCAGCAGCCACGACGACCTATACGAGCAGTACTTC
>NA|TRBV2|TRBJ2-7|15
CASSKFPGETREQYF
TGTGCCAGCAGTAAGTTTCCTGGGGAGACGAGGGAGCAGTACTTC
>NA|TRBV7-2|TRBJ1-1|13
CASSLGREFGAFF
TGTGCCAGCAGCTTAGGGCGGGAATTTGGAGCTTTCTTT
>TRBD1|TRBV29-1|TRBJ2-7|15
CSVEGDRVTTYEQYF
TGCAGCGTTGAGGGTGACAGGGTAACGACCTACGAGCAGTACTTC
>TRBD2|TRBV27|TRBJ2-5|15
CASNKLAGGLETQYF
TGTGCCAGCAACAAATTAGCGGGAGGGCTAGAGACCCAGTACTTC